Reported below is one TCR beta chain. The sample originates from a study of blood T cell repertoires in COVID-19. Background on the study: The cDNA or gDNA used as material had been derived from T cells, B-cell-depleted T cells, or PBMCs.

In the original workflow: It was from reference gene primer amplification that nucleated cell counts were estimated. Here immunoSEQ multiplex PCR was the method, and the copy in TCRdb shows in-frame clones only, minus some. V, J and clone size are taken as reported in that table, and D and trimming were inferred from the DNA itself. The repertoire consists of roughly 91,000 clones, with roughly 84% occurring once and the leading ten covering less than 2%. V shed 3 bases and J shed 3 bases, with 8 bases lying between them. The germline V gene encodes CDR1 KGHSH and CDR2 LQKENI. The CDR3 length is 13 residues.

Sample: peripheral blood. The genes are TRBV18 and TRBJ1-2, with D possibly being TRBD1 (6 bases). The source is a man in his 70s with active or convalescent COVID-19. CDR3 residues: CASSPSGDYGYTF. In nucleotides, the CDR3 is TGTGCCAGCTCACCCTCAGGGGACTATGGCTACACCTTC.